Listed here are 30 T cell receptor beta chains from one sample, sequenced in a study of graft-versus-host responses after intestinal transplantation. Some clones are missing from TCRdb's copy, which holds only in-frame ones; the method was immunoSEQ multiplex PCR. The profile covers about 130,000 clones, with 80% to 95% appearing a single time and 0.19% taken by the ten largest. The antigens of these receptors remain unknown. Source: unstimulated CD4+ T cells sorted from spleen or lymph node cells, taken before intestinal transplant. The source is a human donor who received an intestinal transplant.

CDR3 in amino acids: CASSLGTRTDTQYF. The CDR3 nucleotides read TGTGCCAGCAGCTTAGGGACTAGAACAGATACGCAGTATTTT. The chain employs TRBV7-3 and TRBJ2-3; 8 bases are a match to TRBD2. CDR3 length: 14 amino acids. CDR1 is SGHTA, CDR2 FQGTGA, per germline. V lost 2 bases to trimming and J lost 3 bases; unmatched junction nucleotides: 1.

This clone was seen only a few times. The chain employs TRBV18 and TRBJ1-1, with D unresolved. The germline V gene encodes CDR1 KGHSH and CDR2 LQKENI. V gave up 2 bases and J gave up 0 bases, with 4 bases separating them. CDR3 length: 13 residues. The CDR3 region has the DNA TGTGCCAGCTCACCAGAAATGAACACTGAAGCTTTCTTT. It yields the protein CASSPEMNTEAFF.

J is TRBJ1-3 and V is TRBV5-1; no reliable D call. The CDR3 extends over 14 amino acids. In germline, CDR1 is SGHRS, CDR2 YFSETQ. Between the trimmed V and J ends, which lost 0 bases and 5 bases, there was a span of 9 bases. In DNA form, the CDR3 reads TGCGCCAGCAGCTTGGGGGTCGAGAGAAACACCATATATTTT. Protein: CASSLGVERNTIYF.

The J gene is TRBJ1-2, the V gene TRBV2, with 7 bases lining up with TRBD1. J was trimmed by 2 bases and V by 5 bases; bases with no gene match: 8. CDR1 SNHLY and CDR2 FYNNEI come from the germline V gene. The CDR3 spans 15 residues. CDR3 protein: CASSSPRDRNYGYTF. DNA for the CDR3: TGTGCCAGCAGTTCGCCCCGGGACAGAAACTATGGCTACACCTTC.

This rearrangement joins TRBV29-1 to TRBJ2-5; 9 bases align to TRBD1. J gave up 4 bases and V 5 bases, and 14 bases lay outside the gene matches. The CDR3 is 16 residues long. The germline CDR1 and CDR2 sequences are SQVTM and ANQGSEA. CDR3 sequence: CSVYTPQGARAETQYF. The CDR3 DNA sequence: TGCAGCGTTTATACCCCACAGGGGGCAAGGGCAGAGACCCAGTACTTC.

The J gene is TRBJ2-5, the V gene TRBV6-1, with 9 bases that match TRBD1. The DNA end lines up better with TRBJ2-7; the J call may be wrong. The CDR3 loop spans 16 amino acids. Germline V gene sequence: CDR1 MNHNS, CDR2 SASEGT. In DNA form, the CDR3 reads TGTGCCAGCAGTGTACAGGGGGCCGGAGGCTCCTACGAGCAGTACTTC. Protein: CASSVQGAGGSYEQYF.

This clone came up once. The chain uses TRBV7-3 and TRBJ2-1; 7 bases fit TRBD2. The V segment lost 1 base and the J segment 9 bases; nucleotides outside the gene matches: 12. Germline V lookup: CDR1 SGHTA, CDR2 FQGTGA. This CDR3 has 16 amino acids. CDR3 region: CASSLNHGRPFSEQFF. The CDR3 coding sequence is TGTGCCAGCAGCTTAAACCACGGGAGGCCTTTTAGTGAGCAGTTCTTC.

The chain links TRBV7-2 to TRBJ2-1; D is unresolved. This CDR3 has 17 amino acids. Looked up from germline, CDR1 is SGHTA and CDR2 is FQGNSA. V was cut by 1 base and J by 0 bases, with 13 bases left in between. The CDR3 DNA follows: TGTGCCAGCAGCTTAGTGGGTACAGCGAGCTCCTACAATGAGCAGTTCTTC. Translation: CASSLVGTASSYNEQFF.

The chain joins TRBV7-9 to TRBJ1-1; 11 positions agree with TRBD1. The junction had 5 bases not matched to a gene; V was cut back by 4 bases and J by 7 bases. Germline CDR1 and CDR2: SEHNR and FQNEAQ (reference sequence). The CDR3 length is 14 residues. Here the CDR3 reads CASSSGQGAVEAFF. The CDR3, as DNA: TGTGCCAGCAGCTCCGGACAGGGGGCGGTTGAAGCTTTCTTT.

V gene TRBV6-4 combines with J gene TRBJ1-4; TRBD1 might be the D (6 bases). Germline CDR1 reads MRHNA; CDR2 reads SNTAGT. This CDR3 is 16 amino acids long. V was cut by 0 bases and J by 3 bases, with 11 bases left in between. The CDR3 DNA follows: TGTGCCAGCAGTGACTCAGCAGGGGCGGCTAATGAAAAACTGTTTTTT. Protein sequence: CASSDSAGAANEKLFF.

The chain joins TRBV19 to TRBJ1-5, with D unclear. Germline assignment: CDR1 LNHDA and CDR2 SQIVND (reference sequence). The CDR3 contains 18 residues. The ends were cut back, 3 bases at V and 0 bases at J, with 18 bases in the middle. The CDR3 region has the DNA TGTGCCAGTAGTATTGAACCCTTGGCGATAAATAGCAATCAGCCCCAGCATTTT. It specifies CASSIEPLAINSNQPQHF.

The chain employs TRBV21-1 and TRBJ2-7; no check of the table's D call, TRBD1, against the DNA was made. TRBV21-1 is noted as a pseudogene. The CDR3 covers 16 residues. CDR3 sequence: CASSPGDPTVPYEQYF. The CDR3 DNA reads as TGTGCCAGCAGCCCAGGTGATCCGACCGTACCCTACGAGCAGTACTTC.

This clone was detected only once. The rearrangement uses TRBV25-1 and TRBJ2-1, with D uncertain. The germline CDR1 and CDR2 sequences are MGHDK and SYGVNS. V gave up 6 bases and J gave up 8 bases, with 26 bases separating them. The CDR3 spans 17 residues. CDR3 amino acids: CASSFADLGPLRDEQFF. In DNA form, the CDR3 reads TGTGCCAGCAGCTTTGCTGATCTGGGTCCCCTAAGGGATGAGCAGTTCTTC. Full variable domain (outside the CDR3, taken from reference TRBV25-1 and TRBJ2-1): EADIYQTPRYLVIGTGKKITLECSQTMGHDKMYWYQQDPGMELHLIHYSYGVNSTEKGDLSSESTVSRIRTEHFPLTLESARPSHTSQYLCASSFADLGPLRDEQFFGPGTRLTVL.

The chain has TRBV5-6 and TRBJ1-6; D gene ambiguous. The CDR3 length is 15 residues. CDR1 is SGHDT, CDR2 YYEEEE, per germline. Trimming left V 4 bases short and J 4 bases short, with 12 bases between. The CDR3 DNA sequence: TGTGCCAGCAGCGGTTCCCTCGTGTATAATTCACCCCTCCACTTT. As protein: CASSGSLVYNSPLHF.

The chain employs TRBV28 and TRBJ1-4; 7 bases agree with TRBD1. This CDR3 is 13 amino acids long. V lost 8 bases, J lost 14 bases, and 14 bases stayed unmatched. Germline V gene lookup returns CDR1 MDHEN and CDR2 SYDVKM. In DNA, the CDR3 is TGTGCCAGCCTACAGGGGCCGTCTTTCGGGCTGTTTTTT. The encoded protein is CASLQGPSFGLFF.

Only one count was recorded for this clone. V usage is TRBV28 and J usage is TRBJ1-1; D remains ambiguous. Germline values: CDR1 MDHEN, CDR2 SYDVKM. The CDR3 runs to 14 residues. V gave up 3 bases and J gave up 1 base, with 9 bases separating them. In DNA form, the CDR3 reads TGTGCCAGCAGTTTTGTCAGAGGGAACACTGAAGCTTTCTTT. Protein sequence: CASSFVRGNTEAFF.

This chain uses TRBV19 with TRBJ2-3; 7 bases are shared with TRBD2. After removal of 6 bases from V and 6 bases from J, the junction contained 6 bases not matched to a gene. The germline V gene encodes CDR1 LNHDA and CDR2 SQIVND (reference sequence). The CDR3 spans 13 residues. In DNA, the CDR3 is TGTGCCAGTAGGGCGGGAGTAGGGGATACGCAGTATTTT. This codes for CASRAGVGDTQYF.

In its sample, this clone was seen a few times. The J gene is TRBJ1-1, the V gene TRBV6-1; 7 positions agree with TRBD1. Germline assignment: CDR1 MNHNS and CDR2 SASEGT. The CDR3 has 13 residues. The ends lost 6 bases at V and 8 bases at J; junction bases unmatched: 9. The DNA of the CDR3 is TGTGCCAGCAGACCCACAGGGGTACGGGAAGCTTTCTTT. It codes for CASRPTGVREAFF.

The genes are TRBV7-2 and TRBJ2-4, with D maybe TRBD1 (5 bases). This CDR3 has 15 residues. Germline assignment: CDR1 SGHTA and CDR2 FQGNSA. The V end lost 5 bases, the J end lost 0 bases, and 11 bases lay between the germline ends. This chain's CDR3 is CASSIERGAKNIQYF. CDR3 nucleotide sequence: TGTGCCAGCAGCATTGAAAGGGGAGCCAAAAACATTCAGTACTTC.

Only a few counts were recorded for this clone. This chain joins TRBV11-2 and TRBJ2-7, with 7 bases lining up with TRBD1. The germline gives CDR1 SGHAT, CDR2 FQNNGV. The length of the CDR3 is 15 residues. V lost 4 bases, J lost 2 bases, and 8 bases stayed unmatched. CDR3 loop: CASSWAGQGAYEQYF. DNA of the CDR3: TGTGCCAGCAGCTGGGCGGGCCAGGGGGCCTACGAGCAGTACTTC.

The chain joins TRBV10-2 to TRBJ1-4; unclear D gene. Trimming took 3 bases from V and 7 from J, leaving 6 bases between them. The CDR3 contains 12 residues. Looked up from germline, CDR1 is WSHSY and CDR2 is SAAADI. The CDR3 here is CASSDLGEKLFF. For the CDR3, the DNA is TGCGCCAGCAGTGACCTTGGTGAAAAACTGTTTTTT.

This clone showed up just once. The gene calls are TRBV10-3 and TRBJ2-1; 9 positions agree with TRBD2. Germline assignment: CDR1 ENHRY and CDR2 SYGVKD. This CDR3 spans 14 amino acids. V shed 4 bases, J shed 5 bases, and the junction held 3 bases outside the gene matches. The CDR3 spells CAISASGTNNEQFF. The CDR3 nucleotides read TGTGCCATCAGTGCTAGCGGGACGAACAATGAGCAGTTCTTC.

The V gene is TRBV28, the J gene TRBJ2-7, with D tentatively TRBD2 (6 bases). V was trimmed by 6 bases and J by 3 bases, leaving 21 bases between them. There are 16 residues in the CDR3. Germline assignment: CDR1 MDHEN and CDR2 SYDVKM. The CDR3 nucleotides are TGTGCCAGCAGCCGCACCGCTGGGGGAGGTTTCTACGAGCAGTACTTC. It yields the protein CASSRTAGGGFYEQYF.

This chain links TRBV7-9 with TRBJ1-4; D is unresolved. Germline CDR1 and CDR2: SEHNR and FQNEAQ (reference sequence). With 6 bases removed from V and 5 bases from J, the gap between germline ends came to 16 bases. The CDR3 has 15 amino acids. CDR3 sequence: CASRHNGFENEKLFF. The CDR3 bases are TGTGCCAGCAGGCATAACGGGTTCGAGAATGAAAAACTGTTTTTT. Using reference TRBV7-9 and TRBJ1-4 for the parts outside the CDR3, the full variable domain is DTGVSQNPRHKITKRGQNVTFRCDPISEHNRLYWYRQTLGQGPEFLTYFQNEAQLEKSRLLSDRFSAERPKGSFSTLEIQRTEQGDSAMYLCASRHNGFENEKLFFGSGTQLSVL.

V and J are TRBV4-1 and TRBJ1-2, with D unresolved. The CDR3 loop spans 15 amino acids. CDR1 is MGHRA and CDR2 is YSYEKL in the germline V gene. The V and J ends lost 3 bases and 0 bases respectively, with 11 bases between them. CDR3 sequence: CASSQLRITNYGYTF. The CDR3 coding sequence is TGCGCCAGCAGCCAGCTCAGAATAACTAACTATGGCTACACCTTC.

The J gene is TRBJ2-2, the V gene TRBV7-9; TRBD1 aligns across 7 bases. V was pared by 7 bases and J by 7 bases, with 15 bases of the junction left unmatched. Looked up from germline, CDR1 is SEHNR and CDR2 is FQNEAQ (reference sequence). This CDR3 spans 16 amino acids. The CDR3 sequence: CASIPRQGTYGGELFF. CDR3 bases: TGTGCCAGCATTCCGCGACAGGGAACCTACGGCGGGGAGCTGTTTTTT.

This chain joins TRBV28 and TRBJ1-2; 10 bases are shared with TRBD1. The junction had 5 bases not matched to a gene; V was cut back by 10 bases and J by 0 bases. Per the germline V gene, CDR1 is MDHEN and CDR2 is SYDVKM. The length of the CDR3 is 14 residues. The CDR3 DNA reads TGTGCCACCTGGGACAGGGGAGCTAACTATGGCTACACCTTC. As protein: CATWDRGANYGYTF.

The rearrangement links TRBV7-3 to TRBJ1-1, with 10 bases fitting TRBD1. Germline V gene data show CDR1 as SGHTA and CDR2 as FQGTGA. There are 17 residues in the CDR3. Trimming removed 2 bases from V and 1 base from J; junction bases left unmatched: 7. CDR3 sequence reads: CASSLHPGTGANTEAFF. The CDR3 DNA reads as TGTGCCAGCAGCTTACATCCAGGGACAGGGGCGAACACTGAAGCTTTCTTT.

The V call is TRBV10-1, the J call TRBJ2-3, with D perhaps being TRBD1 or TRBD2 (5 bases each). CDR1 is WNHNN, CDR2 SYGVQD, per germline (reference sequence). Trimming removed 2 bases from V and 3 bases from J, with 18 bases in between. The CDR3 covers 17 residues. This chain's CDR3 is CASSERRQGRGTDTQYF. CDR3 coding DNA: TGCGCCAGCAGTGAGCGGCGGCAGGGCAGAGGGACAGATACGCAGTATTTT.

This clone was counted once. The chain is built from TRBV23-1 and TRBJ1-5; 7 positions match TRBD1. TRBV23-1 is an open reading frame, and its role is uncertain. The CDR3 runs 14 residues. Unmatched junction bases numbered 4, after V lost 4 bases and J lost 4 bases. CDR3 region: CASSPRQGNQPQHF. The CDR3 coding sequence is TGCGCCAGCAGTCCACGACAGGGTAATCAGCCCCAGCATTTT.